This is a list of T cell receptor beta chains from one sample in a study of shared clonotypes between healthy human individuals. Assay: immunoSEQ multiplex PCR; the TCRdb copy retains only in-frame clones and omits some. The sample includes some 550,000 clones, roughly 97% seen only once; the top ten take 0.057%. Sequencing used naive CD4+ T cells sorted from blood. Receptor source: a woman aged 25-40 years in good health. Each CDR3 is given with its conserved first and last residue. A D gene is named only where the DNA matches it firmly.

DNA: TGTGCCAGCAGCTTACTCGGAACTAGCGGCACAGATACGCAGTATTTT
CDR3: CASSLLGTSGTDTQYF
V: TRBV7-9
D: TRBD2
J: TRBJ2-3

DNA: TGTGCCAGCCACGGGACAATGAACACTGAAGCTTTCTTT
CDR3: CASHGTMNTEAFF
V: TRBV18
D: .
J: TRBJ1-1

DNA: TGCGCCAGCAGCCAAGACCACAGGGGACTGGGACTAGCGGGACCCCTCAGATACGAGCAGTACTTC
CDR3: CASSQDHRGLGLAGPLRYEQYF
V: TRBV4-1
D: TRBD2
J: TRBJ2-7

DNA: TGTGCCAGCAGTACTAACCCAACAGGGATCTTGTCAGGAAATGAAAAACTGTTTTTT
CDR3: CASSTNPTGILSGNEKLFF
V: TRBV28
D: .
J: TRBJ1-4

DNA: TGCGCCAGCAGCTTTGGGACAGGGTACTACGAGCAGTACTTC
CDR3: CASSFGTGYYEQYF
V: TRBV5-1
D: TRBD1
J: TRBJ2-7

DNA: TGTGCCAGTTTGGACAGGGGAGACACCGGGGAGCTGTTTTTT
CDR3: CASLDRGDTGELFF
V: TRBV19
D: TRBD1
J: TRBJ2-2

DNA: TGTGCCTGGAGTAAGGGGAGCTCCTACAATGAGCAGTTCTTC
CDR3: CAWSKGSSYNEQFF
V: TRBV30
D: .
J: TRBJ2-1

DNA: TGCGCCAGCAGCTCCCGGGACAGGGTTTATCGGGAGACCCAGTACTTC
CDR3: CASSSRDRVYRETQYF
V: TRBV5-1
D: TRBD1
J: TRBJ2-5

DNA: TGTGCCAGCCGAGGGACTAGCGGGCCTAGCACAGATACGCAGTATTTT
CDR3: CASRGTSGPSTDTQYF
V: TRBV28
D: TRBD2
J: TRBJ2-3

DNA: TGTGCCAGCAGCGTAGGCGGACAGGCTGGGGCCAACGTCCTGACTTTC
CDR3: CASSVGGQAGANVLTF
V: TRBV9
D: TRBD1
J: TRBJ2-6

DNA: TGTGCCAGCAGTGAAATGTATCAGGGGCCTCAGCCCCAGCATTTT
CDR3: CASSEMYQGPQPQHF
V: TRBV6-1
D: .
J: TRBJ1-5

DNA: TGTGCCAGCAGTTACAACCCGACGAATGAGCAGTTCTTC
CDR3: CASSYNPTNEQFF
V: TRBV28
D: .
J: TRBJ2-1

DNA: TGTGCCAGCTCCCCAGGCGCCCTGGGCTCCTACGAGCAGTACTTC
CDR3: CASSPGALGSYEQYF
V: TRBV18
D: .
J: TRBJ2-7

DNA: TGTGCCAGCAGCAAAATACATAGAAGGGACAGGGTTTATGTGAGCAATCAGCCCCAGCATTTT
CDR3: CASSKIHRRDRVYVSNQPQHF
V: TRBV21-1
D: .
J: TRBJ1-5

DNA: TGCGCCAGCAGCTTGCTTCCAAGGACTAGTGACAATGAGCAGTTCTTC
CDR3: CASSLLPRTSDNEQFF
V: TRBV5-1
D: TRBD2
J: TRBJ2-1

DNA: TGTGCCAGCAGCTTTAGCGGGAGTACAGATACGCAGTATTTT
CDR3: CASSFSGSTDTQYF
V: TRBV7-2
D: TRBD2
J: TRBJ2-3

DNA: TGTGCCAGCGAGATTGCGCATGGGACTTACAATGAGCAGTTCTTC
CDR3: CASEIAHGTYNEQFF
V: TRBV2
D: .
J: TRBJ2-1

DNA: TGTGCCTTCACAACCGGGACAGACCTAAGCACAGATACGCAGTATTTT
CDR3: CAFTTGTDLSTDTQYF
V: TRBV30
D: TRBD1
J: TRBJ2-3

DNA: TGCGCCAGCAGTGACGGGAGGGGAACCGGGGAGCTGTTTTTT
CDR3: CASSDGRGTGELFF
V: TRBV10-1
D: TRBD2
J: TRBJ2-2